The 27 T cell receptor beta chains given below trace back to one sample, sequenced in a study of T cell changes during pregnancy in multiple sclerosis. The assay was immunoSEQ multiplex PCR, and TCRdb's table has in-frame clones only and misses some. The sample records 100,000 or so clones, over 75% being singletons. This sample comprised peripheral blood, obtained in the second trimester of pregnancy. These receptors originate from a female donor in good health, enrolled as a control in a pregnancy study.

V is TRBV6-1 and J is TRBJ1-6; possibly TRBD1 for D (5 bases). Looked up from germline, CDR1 is MNHNS and CDR2 is SASEGT. The CDR3 is 13 residues long. The V gene lost 4 bases and the J gene lost 5 bases, with 6 bases spanning the gap. CDR3 amino acids: CASSARDNSPLHF. The CDR3 DNA follows: TGTGCCAGCAGTGCCAGGGATAATTCACCCCTCCACTTT.

This sequence joins TRBV7-8 and TRBJ2-5, with 7 nucleotides matching TRBD1. CDR1 and CDR2 from the germline V gene are SGHVS and FQNEAQ. The ends lost 5 bases at V and 1 base at J; junction bases unmatched: 7. The CDR3 is 15 residues long. The CDR3 DNA follows: TGTGCCAGCAGCCCTCGACAGGGAGTCCAAGAGACCCAGTACTTC. Encoded protein: CASSPRQGVQETQYF.

The chain couples TRBV11-2 to TRBJ2-4; TRBD2 agrees at 8 bases. This CDR3 is 14 amino acids long. The V gene's germline CDR1 is SGHAT and CDR2 FQNNGV. The V and J ends lost 2 bases and 9 bases, in that order; junction bases with no gene match: 6. The CDR3 reads CASSLSTSGGIQYF. CDR3 bases: TGTGCCAGCAGCTTAAGTACTAGCGGCGGCATTCAGTACTTC.

The rearrangement links TRBV4-3 to TRBJ1-4, with 7 bases identical to TRBD1. The V segment lost 3 bases and the J segment 4 bases; nucleotides outside the gene matches: 8. CDR1 and CDR2 (germline): LGHNA, YSLEER. The CDR3 runs to 16 residues. The CDR3 DNA reads as TGCGCCAGCAGCCAGCGAACCGGGACAGTTAATGAAAAACTGTTTTTT. Translating gives CASSQRTGTVNEKLFF.

V gene TRBV19 combines with J gene TRBJ1-1; 9 positions agree with TRBD1. The CDR3 covers 14 residues. V trimming: 4 bases; J trimming: 6 bases; junction bases outside the gene matches: 6. Germline-derived CDR1 and CDR2 are LNHDA and SQIVND (reference sequence). The CDR3 sequence is CASSRTGDDAEAFF. The CDR3 coding sequence is TGTGCCAGTAGTAGGACAGGGGATGACGCTGAAGCTTTCTTT. Full variable domain (outside the CDR3, taken from reference TRBV19 and TRBJ1-1): DGGITQSPKYLFRKEGQNVTLSCEQNLNHDAMYWYRQDPGQGLRLIYYSQIVNDFQKGDIAEGYSVSREKKESFPLTVTSAQKNPTAFYLCASSRTGDDAEAFFGQGTRLTVV.

The chain links TRBV5-4 to TRBJ1-2, with D possibly TRBD1 on 6 matching bases. V dropped 4 bases and J dropped 8 bases, with 18 bases sitting between them. The CDR3 covers 14 residues. The V gene's germline CDR1 is SGHNT and CDR2 YYREEE (reference sequence). The CDR3 loop reads CASSTKMGGPGYTF. In DNA form, the CDR3 reads TGTGCCAGCAGCACTAAGATGGGGGGGCCAGGCTACACCTTC.

The genes are TRBV7-2 and TRBJ2-7; no clear D gene. Germline assignment: CDR1 SGHTA and CDR2 FQGNSA. V was cut by 3 bases and J by 6 bases, with 6 bases left in between. The CDR3 spans 11 residues. The CDR3 loop is CASSFFSEQYF. CDR3 DNA: TGTGCCAGCAGCTTCTTCAGCGAGCAGTACTTC.

The chain links TRBV10-3 to TRBJ1-2, with D perhaps TRBD1 (5 bases). Trimming pared 11 bases from V and 3 bases from J, leaving 16 bases between. Germline values: CDR1 ENHRY, CDR2 SYGVKD. This CDR3 contains 13 residues. The CDR3 loop is CASAPGGDYGYTF. The CDR3 nucleotides are TGTGCCTCGGCCCCTGGAGGGGACTATGGCTACACCTTC.

The chain employs TRBV7-9 and TRBJ2-7; D may be TRBD1 (5 bases). The V gene lost 1 base and the J gene lost 2 bases, with 9 bases spanning the gap. The CDR3 spans 14 residues. The germline V gene encodes CDR1 SEHNR and CDR2 FQNEAQ (reference sequence). As DNA, the CDR3 is TGTGCCAGCAGCTTAGTAGGGGCAGCCTACGAGCAGTACTTC. Translating it yields CASSLVGAAYEQYF.

The chain combines TRBV6-1 with TRBJ1-5; D remains ambiguous. The V gene's germline CDR1 is MNHNS and CDR2 SASEGT. This CDR3 has 15 residues. With 8 bases removed from V and 6 bases from J, the gap between germline ends came to 20 bases. CDR3 nucleotides: TGTGCCAGCGCGATCGTTCGGGTCCGGGGTCAGCCCCAGCATTTT. Translation: CASAIVRVRGQPQHF.

The gene calls are TRBV6-5 and TRBJ2-3; no firm D call. CDR3 size: 15 residues. Trimming shortened V by 6 bases and J by 0 bases, and 13 bases separated the two germline ends. Germline CDR1 and CDR2: MNHEY and SVGAGI. This chain's CDR3 is CASSPPQVSTDTQYF. CDR3 nucleotides: TGTGCCAGCAGCCCACCGCAGGTTAGCACAGATACGCAGTATTTT.

This chain links TRBV2 with TRBJ2-7; D unclear. This CDR3 region has 11 residues. Germline loops: CDR1 SNHLY, CDR2 FYNNEI. V was pared by 8 bases and J by 1 base, with 6 bases between. The CDR3 sequence is CASVRSYEQYF. CDR3 DNA: TGTGCCAGCGTTCGGTCCTACGAGCAGTACTTC.

With respect to this clone: Other DNA sequences in the sample encode the same CDR3. The chain couples TRBV27 to TRBJ1-1, with a possible D match to TRBD1 (5 bases). Germline V CDR1 and CDR2: MNHEY, SMNVEV (reference sequence). CDR3 length: 13 residues. V was shortened by 2 bases and J by 1 base, with 5 bases between the two germline ends. CDR3 nucleotide sequence: TGTGCCAGCAGTTTAGGACAGAACACTGAAGCTTTCTTT. This codes for CASSLGQNTEAFF.

The chain employs TRBV2 and TRBJ2-2; 10 bases align to TRBD1. The V gene end was trimmed by 7 bases and the J gene end by 6 bases; junction bases not matched to a gene: 8. Germline CDR1 SNHLY, CDR2 FYNNEI. CDR3 size: 15 residues. As DNA, the CDR3 is TGTGCCAGCACTCTACTGGGGACAGGGGCCGGGGAGCTGTTTTTT. Translation gives CASTLLGTGAGELFF.

This chain connects TRBV7-9 to TRBJ1-4; D possibly corresponds to TRBD1 (6 bases). Trimming pared 5 bases from V and 5 bases from J, leaving 12 bases between. The germline CDR1 and CDR2 sequences are SEHNR and FQNEAQ (reference sequence). There are 14 residues in the CDR3. In DNA form, the CDR3 reads TGTGCCAGCAGCCCGGGGGGCACCAATGAAAAACTGTTTTTT. Encoded protein: CASSPGGTNEKLFF. The variable domain in full, with the rest retrieved from reference TRBV7-9 and TRBJ1-4, is DTGVSQNPRHKITKRGQNVTFRCDPISEHNRLYWYRQTLGQGPEFLTYFQNEAQLEKSRLLSDRFSAERPKGSFSTLEIQRTEQGDSAMYLCASSPGGTNEKLFFGSGTQLSVL.

The chain has TRBV4-1 and TRBJ1-4, with 10 bases fitting TRBD1. V shed 1 base, J shed 8 bases, and the junction held 1 base outside the gene matches. This CDR3 is 14 amino acids long. CDR1 is MGHRA and CDR2 is YSYEKL in the germline V gene. The CDR3 coding sequence is TGCGCCAGCAGCCAAGTGGACAGGGGGGAAAAACTGTTTTTT. Its protein is CASSQVDRGEKLFF.

The chain combines TRBV19 with TRBJ2-7; TRBD1 matches at 9 bases. V lost 7 bases to trimming and J lost 5 bases; unmatched junction nucleotides: 6. CDR3 length equals 13 residues. Germline V CDR1 and CDR2: LNHDA, SQIVND (reference sequence). This CDR3 is CASNDRGGNEQYF. In DNA form, the CDR3 reads TGTGCCAGTAACGACAGGGGGGGGAACGAGCAGTACTTC.

The chain joins TRBV11-2 to TRBJ1-1, with D uncertain. Germline assignment: CDR1 SGHAT and CDR2 FQNNGV. V was clipped by 0 bases and J by 7 bases, with 12 bases between them. CDR3 length: 14 residues. CDR3 coding DNA: TGTGCCAGCAGCTTAGAAGGGAGCGGAAGTGAAGCTTTCTTT. It is translated as CASSLEGSGSEAFF.

The rearrangement joins TRBV6-5 to TRBJ1-1; weak D call: TRBD1 (6 bases). V was clipped by 8 bases and J by 5 bases, with 18 bases between them. The CDR3 contains 14 residues. Germline V gene lookup returns CDR1 MNHEY and CDR2 SVGAGI. The CDR3 bases are TGTGCCAGCGTACAGGGATACGGAAAGACTGAAGCTTTCTTT. Translated: CASVQGYGKTEAFF.

V usage is TRBV6-5 and J usage is TRBJ2-7; D not certain. V was clipped by 0 bases and J by 1 base, with 7 bases between them. The CDR3 totals 14 residues. In germline, CDR1 is MNHEY, CDR2 SVGAGI. The CDR3, as DNA: TGTGCCAGCAGTTACTCGGGCAGGTCCTACGAGCAGTACTTC. Translated, it gives CASSYSGRSYEQYF.

This chain uses TRBV19 with TRBJ2-7, with 8 bases that match TRBD1. Germline V gives CDR1 LNHDA, CDR2 SQIVND (reference sequence). The CDR3 has 15 amino acids. V lost 3 bases to trimming and J lost 0 bases; unmatched junction nucleotides: 4. In nucleotides, the CDR3 is TGTGCCAGTAGTATCGGGACAGGTGGCTCCTACGAGCAGTACTTC. Amino acids: CASSIGTGGSYEQYF. The variable domain in full, completed from reference TRBV19 and TRBJ2-7, reads DGGITQSPKYLFRKEGQNVTLSCEQNLNHDAMYWYRQDPGQGLRLIYYSQIVNDFQKGDIAEGYSVSREKKESFPLTVTSAQKNPTAFYLCASSIGTGGSYEQYFGPGTRLTVT.

The CDR3 loop reads CASTPLAPGNTIYF. The CDR3 region has the DNA TGTGCCAGTACCCCTCTGGCTCCTGGAAACACCATATATTTT. The chain has TRBV19 and TRBJ1-3, with unresolved D. V was shortened by 7 bases and J by 2 bases, with 12 bases between the two germline ends. CDR1 and CDR2 (germline): LNHDA, SQIVND (reference sequence). The length of the CDR3 is 14 residues.

The rearrangement links TRBV10-2 to TRBJ2-3; the D gene is possibly TRBD2 (6 bases). Germline assignment: CDR1 WSHSY and CDR2 SAAADI. The germline V and J ends were trimmed by 8 bases and 6 bases, with 12 bases remaining between them. This CDR3 region has 12 residues. DNA of the CDR3: TGCGCCAGCTCCGGCAGCGGGGATACGCAGTATTTT. Translation: CASSGSGDTQYF.

CDR3 in amino acids: CASGVRAGNTEAFF. The DNA of the CDR3 is TGTGCCAGCGGGGTGAGGGCTGGGAACACTGAAGCTTTCTTT. This chain joins TRBV21-1 and TRBJ1-1. TRBV21-1 is shown as a pseudogene. The CDR3 has 14 amino acids.

The chain carries TRBV18 and TRBJ2-3; 9 nucleotides match TRBD2. The CDR3 is 17 amino acids. Germline CDR1 KGHSH, CDR2 LQKENI. V lost 5 bases and J lost 0; bases outside the gene matches: 9. The DNA of the CDR3 is TGTGCCAGCTCATTCCAGACTAGCGGTTCTAGCACAGATACGCAGTATTTT. Its translation is CASSFQTSGSSTDTQYF.

This chain links TRBV6-6 with TRBJ1-2, with TRBD1 identical over 10 bases. Germline CDR1 reads MNHNY; CDR2 reads SVGAGI (reference sequence). CDR3 size: 11 residues. The junction had 6 bases not matched to a gene; V was cut back by 11 bases and J by 9 bases. CDR3 DNA: TGTGCCGGCGGACAGGGGGGGAGCTACACCTTC. This codes for CAGGQGGSYTF.

The chain combines TRBV28 with TRBJ2-1, with 15 bases matching TRBD2. The V and J ends lost 2 bases and 5 bases, in that order; junction bases with no gene match: 7. Germline loops: CDR1 MDHEN, CDR2 SYDVKM. The CDR3 runs 18 residues. CDR3 sequence reads: CASSLPGLAGGPDNEQFF. CDR3 DNA: TGTGCCAGCAGTTTACCCGGACTAGCGGGAGGGCCCGACAATGAGCAGTTCTTC.